These 20 T cell receptor beta chains share one sample of origin, sequenced in a study of early T cells in non-severe SARS-CoV-2 infection. TCRdb re-called the 5' RACE reads with MiXCR, one entry per CDR3 protein. This sample has about 68,000 distinct CDR3 sequences; approximately 12% occur once, and the top ten carry approximately 1.6%. Sequencing input: whole blood. These receptors all come from an adult who was a healthcare worker with PCR-confirmed SARS-CoV-2 infection or an uninfected control (not recorded which).

The chain carries TRBV30 and TRBJ1-1, with TRBD1 matching 7 bases. Unmatched junction bases numbered 4, after V lost 1 base and J lost 5 bases. Germline V lookup: CDR1 GTSNPN, CDR2 SVGIG (reference sequence). The CDR3 totals 13 residues. The CDR3 nucleotides are TGTGCCTGGAGTGCAGACAGGGCGACTGAAGCTTTCTTT. It translates to CAWSADRATEAFF.

The chain is built from TRBV25-1 and TRBJ1-1, with 9 positions matching TRBD1. CDR3 length: 16 residues. The V segment lost 6 bases and the J segment 1 base; nucleotides outside the gene matches: 9. Germline CDR1 is MGHDK and CDR2 is SYGVNS. The CDR3 protein is CASRSPPGQGNTEAFF. DNA for the CDR3: TGTGCCAGCAGAAGCCCACCGGGACAGGGGAACACTGAAGCTTTCTTT.

A few counts support this clonotype. The V and J genes are TRBV30 and TRBJ2-1; D remains ambiguous. V was trimmed by 4 bases and J by 7 bases, leaving 8 bases between them. This CDR3 is built from 11 residues. CDR1 and CDR2 from the germline V gene are GTSNPN and SVGIG (reference sequence). In nucleotides, the CDR3 is TGTGCCTGGACCCAAAGAAATGAGCAGTTCTTC. It encodes CAWTQRNEQFF.

This sequence joins TRBV29-1 and TRBJ2-3; 10 nucleotides align to TRBD2. In germline, CDR1 is SQVTM, CDR2 ANQGSEA. Trimming cost V 5 bases and J 1 base; bases outside gene matches: 12. This CDR3 has 17 residues. CDR3 coding DNA: TGCAGCGTTCTGAGGCTAGCGGGGGCCCTGCGCACAGATACGCAGTATTTT. It yields the protein CSVLRLAGALRTDTQYF.

This clonotype was counted between two and nine times. The J gene is TRBJ2-3, the V gene TRBV27; maybe TRBD2 (6 bases). CDR3 length: 16 residues. V was clipped by 8 bases and J by 1 base, with 19 bases between them. CDR1 MNHEY and CDR2 SMNVEV come from the germline V gene (reference sequence). The CDR3 is CASRGYRGWGTDTQYF. CDR3 bases: TGTGCCAGCCGGGGGTACCGGGGCTGGGGCACAGATACGCAGTATTTT.

This clonotype was counted only a few times. The V and J genes are TRBV13 and TRBJ1-6; unclear D gene. The CDR3 extends over 16 amino acids. The V gene's germline CDR1 is PRHDT and CDR2 FYEKMQ (reference sequence). V lost 5 bases, J lost 8 bases, and 19 bases lay in between. In DNA form, the CDR3 reads TGTGCCAGCAGCCTTAGCCCGTCGGCAGGAGATTCACCCCTCCACTTT. Protein: CASSLSPSAGDSPLHF.

This clonotype has ten or more counts. V and J are TRBV7-6 and TRBJ2-2, with TRBD2 identical over 8 bases. The V gene's germline CDR1 is SGHVS and CDR2 FNYEAQ. The CDR3 length is 14 residues. J lost 8 bases, V lost 5 bases, and 7 bases had no gene match. Here the CDR3 DNA reads TGTGCCAGCAGCGCGACTAGCGCGGTTGGGGAGCTGTTTTTT. Protein: CASSATSAVGELFF. The full variable domain, rest sourced from reference TRBV7-6 and TRBJ2-2, is GAGVSQSPRYKVTKRGQDVALRCDPISGHVSLYWYRQALGQGPEFLTYFNYEAQQDKSGLPNDRFSAERPEGSISTLTIQRTEQRDSAMYRCASSATSAVGELFFGEGSRLTVL.

The chain recombines TRBV5-1 with TRBJ2-1, with 11 bases identical to TRBD2. The CDR3 covers 18 residues. Germline CDR1 is SGHRS and CDR2 is YFSETQ. Trimming cost V 2 bases and J 4 bases; bases outside gene matches: 11. The chain's CDR3 is CASSLKEVGTSGYNEQFF. The CDR3, as DNA: TGCGCCAGCAGCTTAAAAGAGGTCGGGACTAGCGGATACAATGAGCAGTTCTTC.

Only a few counts were recorded for this clonotype. This chain uses TRBV30 with TRBJ2-1, with TRBD1 matching over 7 bases. The ends lost 2 bases at V and 5 bases at J; junction bases unmatched: 9. CDR1 is GTSNPN and CDR2 is SVGIG in the germline V gene (reference sequence). The CDR3 is 15 residues long. In DNA, the CDR3 is TGTGCCTGGAGTACAGGGGCGGTAATAAACAATGAGCAGTTCTTC. This sequence encodes CAWSTGAVINNEQFF.

This clonotype was counted many times. The chain is built from TRBV6-2 or TRBV6-3 and TRBJ2-7, with 8 bases identical to TRBD2. Germline-derived CDR1 and CDR2 are MNHEY and SVGEGT. The ends lost 6 bases at V and 2 bases at J; junction bases unmatched: 9. The CDR3 runs to 15 residues. The CDR3 sequence: CASSPTDGRAYEQYF. The CDR3 nucleotides read TGTGCCAGCAGCCCCACGGACGGGAGGGCCTACGAGCAGTACTTC.

This clonotype came up a few times. This sequence joins TRBV27 and TRBJ1-6, with 7 bases lining up with TRBD1. CDR1 is MNHEY, CDR2 SMNVEV, per germline (reference sequence). The CDR3 is 15 residues long. The ends lost 3 bases at V and 6 bases at J; junction bases unmatched: 5. CDR3 DNA: TGTGCCAGCAGTTTGTTGAGACAGGGTAATTCACCCCTCCACTTT. This codes for CASSLLRQGNSPLHF.

This clonotype was seen more than once but under ten times. The junction does not match germline at one end; this may be a read error. The V gene is TRBV6-2 or TRBV6-3, the J gene TRBJ2-1, with D possibly being TRBD2 (6 bases). From germline, CDR1 is MNHEY and CDR2 SVGEGT. This CDR3 has 16 amino acids. The DNA of the CDR3 is TGTGCCAGCAGTGACTCCCCCGGGGGATCTTACAATGAGCAGTTCTTC. Its protein product is CASSDSPGGSYNEQFF.

This clonotype showed up just a few times. V usage is TRBV6-4 and J usage is TRBJ2-3; 7 bases agree with TRBD2. V was pared by 0 bases and J by 0 bases, with 3 bases of the junction left unmatched. The germline V gene has CDR1 MRHNA and CDR2 SNTAGT. The CDR3 runs to 16 residues. The CDR3 loop is CASSDSTSSSTDTQYF. The DNA of the CDR3 is TGTGCCAGCAGTGACTCGACTAGCTCTAGCACAGATACGCAGTATTTT.

There are many counts of this clonotype. The genes are TRBV29-1 and TRBJ1-1; no firm D call. There are 15 residues in the CDR3. Looked up from germline, CDR1 is SQVTM and CDR2 is ANQGSEA. V dropped 7 bases and J dropped 1 base, with 19 bases sitting between them. CDR3 sequence: CSAQARNLGNTEAFF. The CDR3, as DNA: TGCAGCGCCCAGGCCCGGAACCTCGGGAACACTGAAGCTTTCTTT.

The J gene is TRBJ2-1, the V gene TRBV6-6, with D perhaps TRBD2 (6 bases). Trimming left V 2 bases short and J 8 bases short, with 10 bases between. Germline V gene lookup returns CDR1 MNHNY and CDR2 SVGAGI (reference sequence). The CDR3 is 13 amino acids. CDR3 DNA sequence: TGTGCCAGCAGTTACCCACCGGGGGATGAGCAGTTCTTC. It is translated as CASSYPPGDEQFF.

V is TRBV18 and J is TRBJ2-5; TRBD1 is a possible D gene (6 bases). V was shortened by 5 bases and J by 1 base, with 8 bases between the two germline ends. Germline V gives CDR1 KGHSH, CDR2 LQKENI. The CDR3 length is 13 residues. The CDR3 DNA sequence: TGTGCCAGCTCAGCGACAGGCCAAGAGACCCAGTACTTC. This encodes CASSATGQETQYF.

In its sample, this clonotype was seen a few times. CDR3 bases: TGTGCCAGCAGCCGGGGGGCCCTCCCGAGACAAGAGACCCAGTACTTC. Encoded protein: CASSRGALPRQETQYF. The V and J genes are TRBV11-2 and TRBJ2-5; TRBD2 might be the D (7 bases). This CDR3 comprises 16 residues. Germline V gene data show CDR1 as SGHAT and CDR2 as FQNNGV. V was shortened by 5 bases and J by 2 bases, with 18 bases between the two germline ends. The full variable domain, rest sourced from reference TRBV11-2 and TRBJ2-5, is EAGVAQSPRYKIIEKRQSVAFWCNPISGHATLYWYQQILGQGPKLLIQFQNNGVVDDSQLPKDRFSAERLKGVDSTLKIQPAKLEDSAVYLCASSRGALPRQETQYFGPGTRLLVL.

The sample holds many counts of this clonotype. The chain recombines TRBV3-1 with TRBJ2-2; perhaps TRBD2 as D (6 bases). The germline gives CDR1 LGHDT, CDR2 YNNKEL (reference sequence). The CDR3 is 16 amino acids. V shed 3 bases and J shed 4 bases, with 15 bases lying between them. CDR3 nucleotides: TGTGCCAGCAGCCACCCCGCGGGGCTGGGCACCGGGGAGCTGTTTTTT. This encodes CASSHPAGLGTGELFF.

This chain connects TRBV29-1 to TRBJ1-1; D is possibly TRBD1 (6 bases). Germline V gives CDR1 SQVTM, CDR2 ANQGSEA. This CDR3 is 14 amino acids long. V lost 5 bases to trimming and J lost 7 bases, with 20 bases between them. This CDR3 is CSVRGGAPHGEAFF. CDR3 sequence (DNA): TGCAGCGTTAGGGGGGGGGCGCCCCACGGTGAAGCTTTCTTT.

The chain couples TRBV5-1 to TRBJ1-2; 9 positions agree with TRBD1. This CDR3 has 17 amino acids. The V and J ends lost 5 bases and 7 bases, in that order; junction bases with no gene match: 18. The V gene's germline CDR1 is SGHRS and CDR2 YFSETQ. CDR3 sequence (DNA): TGCGCCAGCAGGCCAGGGGTACAGGGGGCCCTAAGCGGTGGCTACACCTTC. Its translation is CASRPGVQGALSGGYTF.